One and the same sample provided the 29 T cell receptor beta chains below, sequenced in a study of blood T cell repertoires in COVID-19. The method was immunoSEQ multiplex PCR; TCRdb's version includes in-frame clones alone and lacks a portion of them. This sample has about 90,000 clones, with approximately 92% found just once. Sequencing used peripheral blood. The receptors were sampled from a woman aged 60-75 years with active COVID-19.

V gene TRBV4-3 combines with J gene TRBJ2-2; TRBD1 agrees at 8 bases. Trimming at V came to 0 bases and at J to 13 bases, leaving 4 bases not matched to a gene. Germline V gives CDR1 LGHNA, CDR2 YSLEER. The CDR3 totals 13 residues. CDR3 nucleotide sequence: TGCGCCAGCAGCCAAGATGGCGGACAGGGGCTGTTTTTT. Residues: CASSQDGGQGLFF.

The chain couples TRBV7-2 to TRBJ2-3, with 7 bases identical to TRBD2. CDR1 and CDR2 from the germline V gene are SGHTA and FQGNSA. After removal of 2 bases from V and 6 bases from J, the junction contained 5 bases not matched to a gene. CDR3 length: 14 residues. The DNA for the CDR3 is TGTGCCAGCAGCTTAACATTACTAGCGGATACGCAGTATTTT. This codes for CASSLTLLADTQYF.

This clone has a single count. The chain joins TRBV27 to TRBJ2-4; 9 bases map to TRBD1. CDR1 is MNHEY and CDR2 is SMNVEV in the germline V gene (reference sequence). V lost 5 bases and J lost 9; bases outside the gene matches: 8. This CDR3 has 14 residues. CDR3 sequence: CASSGKDRGAIQYF. CDR3 coding DNA: TGTGCCAGCAGTGGCAAGGACAGGGGTGCCATTCAGTACTTC.

The V gene is TRBV6-6, the J gene TRBJ1-1, with 7 nucleotides matching TRBD1. Germline values: CDR1 MNHNY, CDR2 SVGAGI (reference sequence). Germline trimming cut 7 bases from V and 7 bases from J; bases unmatched to any gene: 12. The CDR3 loop spans 14 amino acids. This CDR3 is CASTRTGNLLEAFF. The CDR3 DNA is TGTGCCAGCACCCGGACAGGCAACCTTCTTGAAGCTTTCTTT.

J is TRBJ2-7 and V is TRBV5-6, with 9 bases aligning to TRBD2. V lost 1 base, J lost 5 bases, and 10 bases stayed unmatched. Per germline, CDR1 SGHDT and CDR2 YYEEEE. The length of the CDR3 is 16 residues. CDR3 sequence reads: CASSLLLREGGNEQYF. The CDR3 nucleotides are TGTGCCAGCAGCTTGTTGCTGCGGGAGGGCGGGAACGAGCAGTACTTC.

The rearrangement joins TRBV27 to TRBJ1-1, with TRBD1 matching over 8 bases. The CDR3 spans 15 residues. Germline values: CDR1 MNHEY, CDR2 SMNVEV (reference sequence). J gave up 0 bases and V 5 bases, and 5 bases lay outside the gene matches. CDR3 region: CASSGAGGVNTEAFF. The CDR3 region has the DNA TGTGCCAGCAGTGGGGCAGGGGGCGTGAACACTGAAGCTTTCTTT.

This clone is a singleton in its sample. The chain employs TRBV6-6 and TRBJ2-5; TRBD2 agrees at 10 bases. The CDR3 loop spans 17 amino acids. V shed 5 bases, J shed 0 bases, and the junction held 9 bases outside the gene matches. Germline V gene sequence: CDR1 MNHNY, CDR2 SVGAGI (reference sequence). The DNA of the CDR3 is TGTGCCAGCAGTCGACTCTCCGGGACTAGCGACCAAGAGACCCAGTACTTC. It specifies CASSRLSGTSDQETQYF.

This clone was seen a single time. The V and J genes are TRBV5-1 and TRBJ2-1; D perhaps matches TRBD1 (8 bases). Germline loops: CDR1 SGHRS, CDR2 YFSETQ. This CDR3 has 15 residues. Deletions cut 2 bases from V and 7 bases from J, with 16 bases between. CDR3 nucleotides: TGCGCCAGCAGCTTAGCGGGACAGGTGAGGAATGAGCAGTTCTTC. Translated: CASSLAGQVRNEQFF.

This clone was detected only once. The chain is built from TRBV27 and TRBJ1-5, with 9 bases aligning to TRBD1. This CDR3 comprises 16 residues. From germline, CDR1 is MNHEY and CDR2 SMNVEV (reference sequence). V lost 5 bases, J lost 6 bases, and 11 bases stayed unmatched. CDR3 DNA: TGTGCCAGCAGTGCAAACCGGGACAGGGAGGGTCAGCCCCAGCATTTT. The encoded protein is CASSANRDREGQPQHF.

The V call is TRBV27, the J call TRBJ1-1; D not certain. Looked up from germline, CDR1 is MNHEY and CDR2 is SMNVEV (reference sequence). Between the trimmed V and J ends, which lost 2 bases and 1 base, there was a span of 5 bases. This CDR3 contains 13 residues. The DNA of the CDR3 is TGTGCCAGCAGTTTACAGGAGAACACTGAAGCTTTCTTT. Translation: CASSLQENTEAFF.

V gene TRBV19 combines with J gene TRBJ2-2; TRBD2 matches 11 bases. The CDR3 sequence is 16 residues long. Germline CDR1 is LNHDA and CDR2 is SQIVND (reference sequence). V dropped 6 bases and J dropped 1; count of bases not matched to a gene: 4. CDR3 in amino acids: CASSRLAGRNTGELFF. The CDR3 coding sequence is TGTGCCAGTAGCAGACTAGCGGGAAGGAACACCGGGGAGCTGTTTTTT.

The chain employs TRBV5-4 and TRBJ2-1; 14 nucleotides agree with TRBD2. CDR3 length: 16 residues. J lost 7 bases, V lost 7 bases, and 10 bases had no gene match. The V gene's germline CDR1 is SGHNT and CDR2 YYREEE (reference sequence). The CDR3 DNA sequence: TGTGCCAGCTCTAGGACTAGCGGGAGGCAAGGGAATGAGCAGTTCTTC. Its translation is CASSRTSGRQGNEQFF.

The chain links TRBV24-1 to TRBJ2-3, with 7 bases lining up with TRBD2. Germline V gives CDR1 KGHDR, CDR2 SFDVKD. V was clipped by 6 bases and J by 2 bases; unmatched bases: 7. The CDR3 covers 15 residues. The CDR3 loop is CATSFSGIITDTQYF. Written as DNA, the CDR3 is TGTGCCACCAGTTTCAGCGGGATAATCACAGATACGCAGTATTTT.

The chain links TRBV19 to TRBJ1-3; 9 nucleotides align to TRBD1. J lost 4 bases, V lost 6 bases, and 7 bases had no gene match. Germline lookup yields CDR1 LNHDA and CDR2 SQIVND (reference sequence). The CDR3 consists of 15 residues. The CDR3 coding sequence is TGTGCCAGTAGGCCGGACAGGGGCGGAGGAAACACCATATATTTT. This gives the protein CASRPDRGGGNTIYF.

The chain combines TRBV2 with TRBJ1-4, with D possibly being TRBD1 (5 bases). With 7 bases removed from V and 4 bases from J, the gap between germline ends came to 13 bases. The CDR3 spans 14 residues. The germline gives CDR1 SNHLY, CDR2 FYNNEI. The CDR3 nucleotides are TGTGCCAGCAAAAACAGGCGGAGTAATGAAAAACTGTTTTTT. Its protein is CASKNRRSNEKLFF.

This clone was found once. The chain couples TRBV9 to TRBJ2-1; 8 bases align to TRBD1. The length of the CDR3 is 15 residues. Trimming took 3 bases from V and 9 from J; bases not matched to a gene: 11. Germline CDR1 is SGDLS and CDR2 is YYNGEE. The CDR3 loop is CASSDYDRGDVEQFF. The CDR3, as DNA: TGTGCCAGCAGCGATTACGACAGGGGAGATGTTGAGCAGTTCTTC. The complete variable domain, with remaining parts taken from reference TRBV9 and TRBJ2-1, reads DSGVTQTPKHLITATGQRVTLRCSPRSGDLSVYWYQQSLDQGLQFLIQYYNGEERAKGNILERFSAQQFPDLHSELNLSSLELGDSALYFCASSDYDRGDVEQFFGPGTRLTVL.

This chain links TRBV4-3 with TRBJ2-5; 10 bases are shared with TRBD2. Germline lookup yields CDR1 LGHNA and CDR2 YSLEER. Losses at the gene ends were 1 base for V and 4 bases for J; bases not matched to a gene: 6. This CDR3 comprises 16 residues. CDR3 amino acids: CASSQGLAGAAETQYF. CDR3 DNA sequence: TGCGCCAGCAGCCAAGGCCTAGCGGGGGCTGCAGAGACCCAGTACTTC.

In the case of this clone: Its ends do not fully match the called genes, so a read error is possible. The rearrangement links TRBV7-7 to TRBJ2-3, with D possibly being TRBD1 (6 bases). CDR3 length: 16 residues. Germline-derived CDR1 and CDR2 are SSHAT and FNYEAQ (reference sequence). CDR3 nucleotide sequence: TGTGCTAGCAGCTTAGGCGGAACAGGGAACCAGGATACGCAGTATTTT. As protein: CASSLGGTGNQDTQYF. The variable domain in full, completed from reference TRBV7-7 and TRBJ2-3, reads GAGVSQSPRYKVTKRGQDVTLRCDPISSHATLYWYQQALGQGPEFLTYFNYEAQPDKSGLPSDRFSAERPEGSISTLTIQRTEQRDSAMYRCASSLGGTGNQDTQYFGPGTRLTVL.

V usage is TRBV19 and J usage is TRBJ2-1; 8 bases fit TRBD2. The V gene end was trimmed by 7 bases and the J gene end by 3 bases; junction bases not matched to a gene: 11. From germline, CDR1 is LNHDA and CDR2 SQIVND (reference sequence). The CDR3 extends over 16 amino acids. The DNA of the CDR3 is TGTGCCAGTACGCGCGGGGGGACGGGGGTCTACAATGAGCAGTTCTTC. Translated, it gives CASTRGGTGVYNEQFF.

The V call is TRBV2, the J call TRBJ2-1, with D possibly TRBD2 on 6 matching bases. The CDR3 length is 14 residues. Trimming shortened V by 7 bases and J by 6 bases, and 16 bases separated the two germline ends. Germline lookup yields CDR1 SNHLY and CDR2 FYNNEI. DNA of the CDR3: TGTGCCAGCACCTCGACTAGATCGGGCAATGAGCAGTTCTTC. It yields the protein CASTSTRSGNEQFF.

The chain uses TRBV28 and TRBJ1-2, with 10 bases identical to TRBD1. The CDR3 covers 13 residues. Germline-derived CDR1 and CDR2 are MDHEN and SYDVKM. With 11 bases clipped from V and 4 bases from J, the junction kept 7 bases outside the gene matches. Here the CDR3 DNA reads TGTGCCTCGACAGGGGGCTTGAGCTATGGCTACACCTTC. Encoded protein: CASTGGLSYGYTF.

The chain links TRBV28 to TRBJ1-5; TRBD1 matches at 7 bases. Germline V gene sequence: CDR1 MDHEN, CDR2 SYDVKM. V lost 6 bases, J lost 0 bases, and 5 bases stayed unmatched. This CDR3 has 15 amino acids. The CDR3 reads CASSPTGNSNQPQHF. The CDR3, as DNA: TGTGCCAGCAGCCCGACAGGGAATAGCAATCAGCCCCAGCATTTT.

This chain's CDR3 is CASSDSSLRDYNEQFF. The CDR3 coding sequence is TGTGCCAGCAGTGACTCTTCCCTACGGGACTACAATGAGCAGTTCTTC. J is TRBJ2-1 and V is TRBV6-4; tentatively, D is TRBD2 (5 bases). This CDR3 spans 16 amino acids. Trimming took 0 bases from V and 3 from J, leaving 12 bases between them. Germline V gene data show CDR1 as MRHNA and CDR2 as SNTAGT.

The chain uses TRBV7-3 and TRBJ2-7; 13 positions match TRBD2. Germline values: CDR1 SGHTA, CDR2 FQGTGA. The length of the CDR3 is 17 residues. J lost 6 bases, V lost 5 bases, and 13 bases had no gene match. CDR3 sequence (DNA): TGTGCCAGCAGCCAAACTCGGACTAGCGGGAGAGAGGGCGAGCAGTACTTC. This gives the protein CASSQTRTSGREGEQYF.

The chain links TRBV6-5 to TRBJ1-2; D is unresolved. Germline V lookup: CDR1 MNHEY, CDR2 SVGAGI. There are 14 residues in the CDR3. V gave up 9 bases and J gave up 8 bases, with 22 bases separating them. The CDR3 DNA sequence: TGTGCCAGTGGTCCTGCAGGTCTTTCAATGGGCTACACCTTC. Encoded protein: CASGPAGLSMGYTF.

The rearrangement uses TRBV7-9 and TRBJ2-1; D is possibly TRBD2 (5 bases). V lost 6 bases and J lost 3, with 12 bases in between. This CDR3 contains 14 residues. Germline CDR1 is SEHNR and CDR2 is FQNEAQ (reference sequence). The CDR3 loop is CASRIGGIYNEQFF. The CDR3 DNA reads as TGTGCCAGCAGAATTGGAGGCATCTACAATGAGCAGTTCTTC.

V is TRBV9 and J is TRBJ1-5; TRBD1 aligns across 9 bases. CDR1 and CDR2 from the germline V gene are SGDLS and YYNGEE. This CDR3 region has 15 residues. Losses at the gene ends were 4 bases for V and 7 bases for J; bases not matched to a gene: 9. DNA for the CDR3: TGTGCCAGCAGCCCTCGGGACAGGGATTCCCAGCCCCAGCATTTT. This encodes CASSPRDRDSQPQHF.

This clone occurred a few times. CDR3 region: CASSPNRDGAEKLFF. CDR3 DNA sequence: TGTGCCAGCTCACCTAACAGGGATGGGGCTGAAAAACTGTTTTTT. The chain uses TRBV18 and TRBJ1-4; a possible D gene is TRBD1 (6 bases). The CDR3 runs to 15 residues. Trimming removed 3 bases from V and 7 bases from J, with 15 bases in between. The germline CDR1 and CDR2 sequences are KGHSH and LQKENI.

The DNA for the CDR3 is TGCGCCAGCAGCAACCTAGGGACACTTTCGACTAATGAAAAACTGTTTTTT. As protein: CASSNLGTLSTNEKLFF. The chain employs TRBV5-1 and TRBJ1-4; the D gene is possibly TRBD1 (6 bases). The length of the CDR3 is 17 residues. Trimming stripped 4 bases from V and 2 bases from J, with 18 bases between. In germline, CDR1 is SGHRS, CDR2 YFSETQ.